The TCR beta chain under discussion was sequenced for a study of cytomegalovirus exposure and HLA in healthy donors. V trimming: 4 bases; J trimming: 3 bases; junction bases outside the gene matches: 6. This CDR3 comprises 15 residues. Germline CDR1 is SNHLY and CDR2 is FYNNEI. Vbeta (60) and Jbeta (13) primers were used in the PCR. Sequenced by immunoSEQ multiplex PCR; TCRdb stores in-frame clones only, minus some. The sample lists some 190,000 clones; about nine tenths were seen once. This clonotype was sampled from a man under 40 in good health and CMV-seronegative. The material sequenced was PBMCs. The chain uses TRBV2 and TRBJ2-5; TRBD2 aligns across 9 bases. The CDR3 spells CASSVQGLAEETQYF. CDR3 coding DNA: TGTGCCAGCAGTGTACAGGGACTAGCAGAAGAGACCCAGTACTTC.